A selection of T cell receptor beta chains follows, all from one sample in a study of human T cells and chemical hapten exposure. MiXCR, applied by TCRdb to the RACE reads, yields one record per CDR3 protein. The table lists some 350,000 distinct CDR3 sequences, around 6% of them singletons, with around 6% in the top ten. Source: whole blood, taken in connection with sensitization to the hapten diphenylcyclopropenone (DPC). These receptors were taken from a woman aged 18-30 years with alopecia areata. Some clones in this sample may be carry-over from other donors' samples. CDR3s include the opening cysteine and the closing phenylalanine or tryptophan. The order of the fields is J gene, clone size, D gene, V gene, CDR3 length, CDR3 DNA, CDR3 protein. D genes are given only for firm matches. Size values are once, few and many counts, or a class for expanded clones, and some rows have none.

j_call: TRBJ1-1; clone_size: few; d_call: NA; v_call: TRBV6-5; cdr3_length: 15; cdr3_nt: TGTGCCAGCAGTCCACTTAACAGGGCGAACACTGAAGCTTTCTTT; cdr3_aa: CASSPLNRANTEAFF
j_call: TRBJ2-7; clone_size: NA; d_call: NA; v_call: TRBV7-9; cdr3_length: 15; cdr3_nt: TGTGCCAGCAGCCGAAGCGGCAGGACTTCCTACGAGCAGTACTTC; cdr3_aa: CASSRSGRTSYEQYF
j_call: TRBJ2-1; clone_size: few; d_call: NA; v_call: TRBV20-1; cdr3_length: 14; cdr3_nt: TGCAGTGCTAGAAAGGCAGGGCGTTTAAATGAGCAGTTCTTC; cdr3_aa: CSARKAGRLNEQFF
j_call: TRBJ2-4; clone_size: many; d_call: NA; v_call: TRBV20-1; cdr3_length: 14; cdr3_nt: TGCAGTGCCCTGGACGGGACAGCCAAAAACATTCAGTACTTC; cdr3_aa: CSALDGTAKNIQYF
j_call: TRBJ2-5; clone_size: NA; d_call: NA; v_call: TRBV7-8; cdr3_length: 16; cdr3_nt: TGTGCCAGCAGCCCGGGCCCGGGTCTGGTTCAAGAGACCCAGTACTTC; cdr3_aa: CASSPGPGLVQETQYF
j_call: TRBJ1-5; clone_size: many; d_call: TRBD1; v_call: TRBV6-2/TRBV6-3; cdr3_length: 15; cdr3_nt: TGTGCCAGCAGCGGTCACCAGGGGGCATGGCAGCCCCAGCATTTT; cdr3_aa: CASSGHQGAWQPQHF
j_call: TRBJ2-3; clone_size: many; d_call: TRBD1; v_call: TRBV5-6; cdr3_length: 15; cdr3_nt: TGTGCCAGCAGCCCAAAAGGGTACGACAGGGCCGGGTTATATTTT; cdr3_aa: CASSPKGYDRAGLYF
j_call: TRBJ2-7; clone_size: NA; d_call: NA; v_call: TRBV9; cdr3_length: 14; cdr3_nt: TGTGCCAGCAGCGTTGCCGGGGGCACGTACGAGCAGTACTTC; cdr3_aa: CASSVAGGTYEQYF
j_call: TRBJ1-5; clone_size: NA; d_call: NA; v_call: TRBV10-3; cdr3_length: 13; cdr3_nt: TGTGCCATCAGTGAAGATCGCAATCAGCCCCAGCATTTT; cdr3_aa: CAISEDRNQPQHF
j_call: TRBJ2-3; clone_size: NA; d_call: TRBD1; v_call: TRBV5-6; cdr3_length: 15; cdr3_nt: TGTGCCAGCAGCTCAGACAGGGGGTTGACAGATACGCAGTATTTT; cdr3_aa: CASSSDRGLTDTQYF
j_call: TRBJ2-1; clone_size: NA; d_call: NA; v_call: TRBV6-2/TRBV6-3; cdr3_length: 12; cdr3_nt: TGTGCCAGCAGGGGACGACAGGATGAGCAGTTCTTC; cdr3_aa: CASRGRQDEQFF
j_call: TRBJ2-5; clone_size: few; d_call: NA; v_call: TRBV7-9; cdr3_length: 14; cdr3_nt: TGTGCCAGCAGCCCCCGGACCCAGGGGGAGACCCAGTACTTC; cdr3_aa: CASSPRTQGETQYF
j_call: TRBJ1-1; clone_size: NA; d_call: NA; v_call: TRBV4-3; cdr3_length: 15; cdr3_nt: TGCGCCAGCAGCCAAGATCGGGGGGCCAACACTGAAGCTTTCTTT; cdr3_aa: CASSQDRGANTEAFF
j_call: TRBJ1-1; clone_size: NA; d_call: NA; v_call: TRBV14; cdr3_length: 13; cdr3_nt: TGTGCCAGCAGCCAGGGAATGCACACTGAAGCTTTCTTT; cdr3_aa: CASSQGMHTEAFF
j_call: TRBJ2-3; clone_size: NA; d_call: TRBD2; v_call: TRBV7-9; cdr3_length: 15; cdr3_nt: TGTGCCAGCAGCTTACGGGAGGATCGGGGCGATACGCAGTATTTT; cdr3_aa: CASSLREDRGDTQYF
j_call: TRBJ2-1; clone_size: few; d_call: NA; v_call: TRBV7-3; cdr3_length: 15; cdr3_nt: TGTGCCAGCAGCTCTGAACGGACGGGGGACAATGAGCAGTTCTTC; cdr3_aa: CASSSERTGDNEQFF
j_call: TRBJ2-3; clone_size: NA; d_call: TRBD2; v_call: TRBV27; cdr3_length: 13; cdr3_nt: TGTGCCAGCAGTTGGGGTAGCGGGGGAAGGTTGTATTTT; cdr3_aa: CASSWGSGGRLYF
j_call: TRBJ2-7; clone_size: NA; d_call: TRBD2; v_call: TRBV27; cdr3_length: 12; cdr3_nt: TGTGCCAGCAGTTTACGGGGGGAAGAGCAGTACTTC; cdr3_aa: CASSLRGEEQYF